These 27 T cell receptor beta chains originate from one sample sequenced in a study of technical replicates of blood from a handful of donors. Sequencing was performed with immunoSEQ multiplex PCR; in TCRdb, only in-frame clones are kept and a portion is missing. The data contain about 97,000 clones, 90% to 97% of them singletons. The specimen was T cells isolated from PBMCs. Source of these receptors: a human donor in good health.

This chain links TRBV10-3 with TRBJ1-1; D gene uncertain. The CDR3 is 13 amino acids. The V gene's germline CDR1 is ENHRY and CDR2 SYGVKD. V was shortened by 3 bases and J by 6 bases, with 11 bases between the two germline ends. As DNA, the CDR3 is TGTGCCATCAGTGACACCAGTATGTCTGAAGCTTTCTTT. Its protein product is CAISDTSMSEAFF.

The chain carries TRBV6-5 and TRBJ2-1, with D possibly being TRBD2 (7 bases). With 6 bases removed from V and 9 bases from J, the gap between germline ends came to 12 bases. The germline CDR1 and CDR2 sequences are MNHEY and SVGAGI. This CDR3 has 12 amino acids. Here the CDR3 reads CASSLGGGEQFF. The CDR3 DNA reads TGTGCCAGCAGCCTAGGGGGGGGTGAGCAGTTCTTC.

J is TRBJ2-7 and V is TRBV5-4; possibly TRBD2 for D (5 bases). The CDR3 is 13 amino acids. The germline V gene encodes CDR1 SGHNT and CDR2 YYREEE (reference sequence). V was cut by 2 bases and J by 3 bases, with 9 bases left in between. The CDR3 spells CASSFNGGYEQYF. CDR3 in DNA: TGTGCCAGCAGCTTCAATGGAGGCTACGAGCAGTACTTC.

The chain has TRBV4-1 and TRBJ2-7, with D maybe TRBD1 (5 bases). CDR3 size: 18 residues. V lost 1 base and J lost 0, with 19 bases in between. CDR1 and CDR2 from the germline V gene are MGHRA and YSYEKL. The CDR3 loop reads CASSQGRLGRAYSYEQYF. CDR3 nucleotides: TGCGCCAGCAGCCAAGGTCGCCTGGGCAGGGCCTACTCCTACGAGCAGTACTTC.

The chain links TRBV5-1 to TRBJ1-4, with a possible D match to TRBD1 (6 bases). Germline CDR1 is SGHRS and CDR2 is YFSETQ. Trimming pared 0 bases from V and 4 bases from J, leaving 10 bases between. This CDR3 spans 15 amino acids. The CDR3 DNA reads TGCGCCAGCAGCTTGGAAGGGACACATAATGAAAAACTGTTTTTT. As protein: CASSLEGTHNEKLFF.

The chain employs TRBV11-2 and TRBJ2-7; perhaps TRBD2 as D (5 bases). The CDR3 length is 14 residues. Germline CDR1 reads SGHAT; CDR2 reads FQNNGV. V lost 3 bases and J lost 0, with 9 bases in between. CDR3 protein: CASSLDWSSYEQYF. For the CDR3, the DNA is TGTGCCAGCAGCTTGGACTGGAGCTCCTACGAGCAGTACTTC.

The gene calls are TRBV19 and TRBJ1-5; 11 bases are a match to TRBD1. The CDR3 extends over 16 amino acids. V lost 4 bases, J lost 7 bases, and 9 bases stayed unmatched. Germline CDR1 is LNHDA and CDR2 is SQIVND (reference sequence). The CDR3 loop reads CASSTSGQGDPQPQHF. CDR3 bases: TGTGCCAGTAGTACCTCGGGACAGGGGGATCCGCAGCCCCAGCATTTT.

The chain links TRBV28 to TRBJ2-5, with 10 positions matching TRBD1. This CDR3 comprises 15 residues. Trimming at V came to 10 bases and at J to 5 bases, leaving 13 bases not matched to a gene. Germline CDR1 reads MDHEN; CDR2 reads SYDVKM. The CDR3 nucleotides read TGTGCCACCAACCGGGACAGGGGCGTCCTGGAGACCCAGTACTTC. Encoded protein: CATNRDRGVLETQYF.

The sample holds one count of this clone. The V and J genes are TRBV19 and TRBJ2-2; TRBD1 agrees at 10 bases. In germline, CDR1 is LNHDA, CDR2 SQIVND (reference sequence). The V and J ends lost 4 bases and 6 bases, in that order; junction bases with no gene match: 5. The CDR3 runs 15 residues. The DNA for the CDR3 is TGTGCCAGTAGTAGGAGACAGGGGGCGGCCGGGGAGCTGTTTTTT. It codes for CASSRRQGAAGELFF.

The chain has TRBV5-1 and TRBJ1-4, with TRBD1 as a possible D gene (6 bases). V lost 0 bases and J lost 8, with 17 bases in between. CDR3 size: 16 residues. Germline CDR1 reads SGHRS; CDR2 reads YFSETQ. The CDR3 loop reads CASSLAQGTTREKLFF. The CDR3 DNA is TGCGCCAGCAGCTTGGCCCAGGGGACGACCCGGGAAAAACTGTTTTTT.

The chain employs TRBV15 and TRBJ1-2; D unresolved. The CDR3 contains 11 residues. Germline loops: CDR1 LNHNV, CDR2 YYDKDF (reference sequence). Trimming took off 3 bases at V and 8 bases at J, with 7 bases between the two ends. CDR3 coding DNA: TGTGCCACCAGCAGTCTATACGGCTACACCTTC. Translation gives CATSSLYGYTF. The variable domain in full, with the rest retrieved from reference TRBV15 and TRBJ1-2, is DAMVIQNPRYQVTQFGKPVTLSCSQTLNHNVMYWYQQKSSQAPKLLFHYYDKDFNNEADTPDNFQSRRPNTSFCFLDIRSPGLGDTAMYLCATSSLYGYTFGSGTRLTVV.

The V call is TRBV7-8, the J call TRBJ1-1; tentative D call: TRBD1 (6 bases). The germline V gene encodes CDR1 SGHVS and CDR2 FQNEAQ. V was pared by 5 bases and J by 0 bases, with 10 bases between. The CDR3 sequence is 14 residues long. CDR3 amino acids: CASSPTGMNTEAFF. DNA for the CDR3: TGTGCCAGCAGCCCTACAGGGATGAACACTGAAGCTTTCTTT. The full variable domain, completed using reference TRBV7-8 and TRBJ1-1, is GAGVSQSPRYKVAKRGQDVALRCDPISGHVSLFWYQQALGQGPEFLTYFQNEAQLDKSGLPSDRFFAERPEGSVSTLKIQRTQQEDSAVYLCASSPTGMNTEAFFGQGTRLTVV.

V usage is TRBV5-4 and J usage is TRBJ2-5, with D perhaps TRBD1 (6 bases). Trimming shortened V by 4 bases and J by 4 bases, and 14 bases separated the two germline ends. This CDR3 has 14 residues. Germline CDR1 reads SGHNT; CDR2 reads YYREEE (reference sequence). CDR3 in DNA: TGTGCCAGCAGCGCTAACAGGGTCCGAGAGACCCAGTACTTC. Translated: CASSANRVRETQYF.

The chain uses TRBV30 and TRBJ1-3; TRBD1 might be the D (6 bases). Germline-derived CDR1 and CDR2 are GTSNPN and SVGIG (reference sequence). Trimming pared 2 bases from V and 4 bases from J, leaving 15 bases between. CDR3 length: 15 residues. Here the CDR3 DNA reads TGTGCCTGGAGTAAACAGGGATGGCGCGGAAACACCATATATTTT. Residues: CAWSKQGWRGNTIYF. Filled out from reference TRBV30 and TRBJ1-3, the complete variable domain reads SQTIHQWPATLVQPVGSPLSLECTVEGTSNPNLYWYRQAAGRGLQLLFYSVGIGQISSEVPQNLSASRPQDRQFILSSKKLLLSDSGFYLCAWSKQGWRGNTIYFGEGSWLTVV.

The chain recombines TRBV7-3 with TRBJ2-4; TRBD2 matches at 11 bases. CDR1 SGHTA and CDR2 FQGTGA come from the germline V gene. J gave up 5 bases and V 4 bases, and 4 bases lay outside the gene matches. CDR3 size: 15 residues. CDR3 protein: CASSSGLAGENIQYF. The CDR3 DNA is TGTGCCAGCAGCTCAGGACTAGCGGGCGAAAACATTCAGTACTTC.

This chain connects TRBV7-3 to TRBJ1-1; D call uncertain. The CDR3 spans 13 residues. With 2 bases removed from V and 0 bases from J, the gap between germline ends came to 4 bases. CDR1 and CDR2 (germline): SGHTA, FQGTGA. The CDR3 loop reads CASSLVVNTEAFF. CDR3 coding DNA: TGTGCCAGCAGCTTAGTCGTGAACACTGAAGCTTTCTTT.

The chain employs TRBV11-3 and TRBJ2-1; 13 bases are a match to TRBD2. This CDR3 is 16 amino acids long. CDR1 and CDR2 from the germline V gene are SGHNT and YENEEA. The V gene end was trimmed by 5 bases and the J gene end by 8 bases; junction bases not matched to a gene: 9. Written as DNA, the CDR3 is TGTGCCAGCAGCCCTTGGACTAGCGGGAGACGGGATGAGCAGTTCTTC. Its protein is CASSPWTSGRRDEQFF.

The CDR3 sequence is CASSESGNQPQHF. The CDR3 nucleotides are TGTGCCAGCAGCGAATCTGGCAATCAGCCCCAGCATTTT. This chain uses TRBV9 with TRBJ1-5; D unclear. The CDR3 is 13 amino acids. The ends were cut back, 3 bases at V and 2 bases at J, with 6 bases in the middle. In germline, CDR1 is SGDLS, CDR2 YYNGEE.

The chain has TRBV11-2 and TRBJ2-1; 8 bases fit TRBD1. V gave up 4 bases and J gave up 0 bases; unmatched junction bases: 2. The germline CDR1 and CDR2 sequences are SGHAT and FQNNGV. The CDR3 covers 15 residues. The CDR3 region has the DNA TGTGCCAGCAGCTGGGACAGGAGCTCCTACAATGAGCAGTTCTTC. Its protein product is CASSWDRSSYNEQFF.

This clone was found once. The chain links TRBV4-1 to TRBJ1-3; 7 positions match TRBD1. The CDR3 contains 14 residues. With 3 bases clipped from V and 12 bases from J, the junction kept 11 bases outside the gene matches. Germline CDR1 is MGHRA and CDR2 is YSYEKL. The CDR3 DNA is TGCGCCAGCAGCCAGCCCACTCTCGGGACAGTCATATATTTT. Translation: CASSQPTLGTVIYF.

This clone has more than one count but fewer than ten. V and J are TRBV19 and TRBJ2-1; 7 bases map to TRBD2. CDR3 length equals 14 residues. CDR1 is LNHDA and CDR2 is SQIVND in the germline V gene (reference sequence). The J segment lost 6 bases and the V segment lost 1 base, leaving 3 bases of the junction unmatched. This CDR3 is CASSIGGRGNEQFF. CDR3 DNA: TGTGCCAGTAGTATAGGGGGGAGGGGCAATGAGCAGTTCTTC.

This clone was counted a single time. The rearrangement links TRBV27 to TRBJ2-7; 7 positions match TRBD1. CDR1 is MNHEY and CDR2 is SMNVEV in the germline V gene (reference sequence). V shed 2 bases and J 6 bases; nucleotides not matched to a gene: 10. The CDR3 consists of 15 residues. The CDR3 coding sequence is TGTGCCAGCAGTTTAGGCCCTGACAGGGTCAGCGAGCAGTACTTC. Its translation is CASSLGPDRVSEQYF.

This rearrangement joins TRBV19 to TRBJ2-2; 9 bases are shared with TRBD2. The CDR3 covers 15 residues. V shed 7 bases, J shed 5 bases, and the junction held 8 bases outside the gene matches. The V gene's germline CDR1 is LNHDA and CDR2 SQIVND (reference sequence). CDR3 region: CASIYFSGSTGELFF. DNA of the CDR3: TGTGCCAGTATTTATTTTAGCGGGAGTACCGGGGAGCTGTTTTTT.

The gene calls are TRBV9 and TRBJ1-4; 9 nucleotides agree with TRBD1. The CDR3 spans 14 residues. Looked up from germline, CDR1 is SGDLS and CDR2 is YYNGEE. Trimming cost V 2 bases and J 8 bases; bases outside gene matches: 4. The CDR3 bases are TGTGCCAGCAGCGTGGAGACAGGGGGAGAAAAACTGTTTTTT. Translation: CASSVETGGEKLFF.

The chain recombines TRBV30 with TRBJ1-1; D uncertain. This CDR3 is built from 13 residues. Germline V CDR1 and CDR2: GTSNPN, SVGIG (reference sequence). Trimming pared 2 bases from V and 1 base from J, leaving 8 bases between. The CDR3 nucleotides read TGTGCCTGGAGTCGACGGGAGAACACTGAAGCTTTCTTT. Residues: CAWSRRENTEAFF.

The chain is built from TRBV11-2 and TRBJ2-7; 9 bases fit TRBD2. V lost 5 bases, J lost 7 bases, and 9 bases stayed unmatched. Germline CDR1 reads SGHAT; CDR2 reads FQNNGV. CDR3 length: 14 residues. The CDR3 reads CASSHGAGGREQYF. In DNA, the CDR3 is TGTGCCAGCAGCCATGGAGCGGGAGGAAGGGAGCAGTACTTC.

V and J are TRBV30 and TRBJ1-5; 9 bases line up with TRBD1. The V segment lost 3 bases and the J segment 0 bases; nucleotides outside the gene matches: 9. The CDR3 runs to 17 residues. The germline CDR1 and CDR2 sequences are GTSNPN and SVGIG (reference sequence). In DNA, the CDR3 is TGTGCCTGGAGCACGGACAGGGGATTTTATAGCAATCAGCCCCAGCATTTT. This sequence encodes CAWSTDRGFYSNQPQHF.